This T cell receptor (beta chain) appears in the sequencing data of a study of neurological immune-mediated disorders. This clonotype was detected ten times or more. The CDR3 is 13 amino acids. V was shortened by 6 bases and J by 4 bases, with 14 bases between the two germline ends. CDR1 DFQATT and CDR2 SNEGSKA come from the germline V gene (reference sequence). TCRdb fed the 5' RACE reads into MiXCR, producing one record per CDR3 protein. The sample gives under 45,000 distinct CDR3 sequences, 3.8% of which show up once; 2% to 2.5% is in the top ten. The specimen was PBMCs. The sequence was collected from a man aged 25 to 45 with multiple sclerosis. The V call is TRBV20-1, the J call TRBJ2-3; D tentatively fits TRBD1 or TRBD2 (6 bases each). The CDR3 coding sequence is TGCAGTGCCGTCGGGGGCGGGGCAGATACGCAGTATTTT. Encoded protein: CSAVGGGADTQYF.